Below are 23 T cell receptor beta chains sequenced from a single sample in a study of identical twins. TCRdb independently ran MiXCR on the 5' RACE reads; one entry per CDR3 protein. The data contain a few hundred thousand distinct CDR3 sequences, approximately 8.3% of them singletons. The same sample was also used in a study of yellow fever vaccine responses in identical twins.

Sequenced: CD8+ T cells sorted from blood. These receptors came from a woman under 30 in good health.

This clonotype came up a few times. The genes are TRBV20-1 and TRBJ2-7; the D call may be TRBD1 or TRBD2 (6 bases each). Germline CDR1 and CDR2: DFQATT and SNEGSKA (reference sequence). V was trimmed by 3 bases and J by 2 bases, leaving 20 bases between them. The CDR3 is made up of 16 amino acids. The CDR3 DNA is TGCAGTGCTAGTGGTGGCCCGGAGGGGGGACCCTACGAGCAGTACTTC. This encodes CSASGGPEGGPYEQYF.

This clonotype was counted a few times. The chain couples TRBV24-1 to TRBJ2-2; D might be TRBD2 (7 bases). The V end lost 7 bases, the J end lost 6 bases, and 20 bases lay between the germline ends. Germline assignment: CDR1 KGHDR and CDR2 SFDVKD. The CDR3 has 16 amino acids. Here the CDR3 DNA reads TGTGCCACCAGAGGAGGGGGGGGAGAGCTGCCCGGGGAGCTGTTTTTT. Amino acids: CATRGGGGELPGELFF.

The CDR3 DNA sequence: TGTGCCAGCAGCTTAAGCAGGGGCGGGGACGAGCAGTACTTC. This gives the protein CASSLSRGGDEQYF. The rearrangement uses TRBV7-8 and TRBJ2-7, with D possibly called TRBD1 or TRBD2 (6 bases each). Germline-derived CDR1 and CDR2 are SGHVS and FQNEAQ. The V end was cut by 2 bases, the J end by 5 bases, with 13 bases between. The CDR3 sequence is 14 residues long.

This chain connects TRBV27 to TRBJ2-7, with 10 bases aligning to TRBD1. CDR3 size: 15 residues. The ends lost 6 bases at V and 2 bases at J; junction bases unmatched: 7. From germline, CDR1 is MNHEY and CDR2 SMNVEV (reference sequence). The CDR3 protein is CASSVRGQGTYEQYF. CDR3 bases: TGTGCCAGCAGCGTCCGGGGACAGGGGACCTACGAGCAGTACTTC.

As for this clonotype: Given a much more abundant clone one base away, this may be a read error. CDR3 DNA: TGTGCCAGCAGTTTAGGGGACAGCTACAGTGAGCAGTTCTTC. Encoded protein: CASSLGDSYSEQFF. The J gene is TRBJ2-1, the V gene TRBV12-3 or TRBV12-4, with 7 bases that match TRBD1. The CDR3 is 14 residues long.

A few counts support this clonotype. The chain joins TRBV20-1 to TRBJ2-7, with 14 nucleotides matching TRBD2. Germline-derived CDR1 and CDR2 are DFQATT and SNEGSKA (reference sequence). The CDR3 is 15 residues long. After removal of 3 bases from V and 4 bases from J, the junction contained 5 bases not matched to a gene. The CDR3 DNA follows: TGCAGTGCTAGGGGACTAGCGGGAGTAGATTACGAGCAGTACTTC. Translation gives CSARGLAGVDYEQYF.

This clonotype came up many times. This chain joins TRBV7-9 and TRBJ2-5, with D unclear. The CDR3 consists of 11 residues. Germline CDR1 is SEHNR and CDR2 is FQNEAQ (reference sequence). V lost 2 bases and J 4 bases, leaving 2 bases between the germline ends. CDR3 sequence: CASSLIETQYF. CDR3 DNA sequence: TGTGCCAGCAGCTTAATAGAGACCCAGTACTTC. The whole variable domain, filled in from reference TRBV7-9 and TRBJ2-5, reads DTGVSQNPRHKITKRGQNVTFRCDPISEHNRLYWYRQTLGQGPEFLTYFQNEAQLEKSRLLSDRFSAERPKGSFSTLEIQRTEQGDSAMYLCASSLIETQYFGPGTRLLVL.

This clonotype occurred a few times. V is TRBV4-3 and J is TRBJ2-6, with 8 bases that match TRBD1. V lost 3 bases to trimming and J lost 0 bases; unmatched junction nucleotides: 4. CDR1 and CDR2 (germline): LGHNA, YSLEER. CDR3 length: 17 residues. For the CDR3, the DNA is TGCGCCAGCAGCCAGCAAACAGGGGGCTCTGGGGCCAACGTCCTGACTTTC. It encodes CASSQQTGGSGANVLTF.

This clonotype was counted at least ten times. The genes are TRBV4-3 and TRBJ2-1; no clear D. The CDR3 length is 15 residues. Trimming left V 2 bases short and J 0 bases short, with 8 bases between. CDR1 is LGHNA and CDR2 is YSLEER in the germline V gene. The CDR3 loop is CASSQWLDSYNEQFF. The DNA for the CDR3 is TGCGCCAGCAGCCAATGGCTAGACTCCTACAATGAGCAGTTCTTC.

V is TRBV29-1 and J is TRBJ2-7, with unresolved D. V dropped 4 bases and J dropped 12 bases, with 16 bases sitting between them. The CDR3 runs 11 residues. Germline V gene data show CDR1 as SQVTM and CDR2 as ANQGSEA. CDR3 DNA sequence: TGCAGCGTTGTCGTAGGGCCGGAGAGGTACTTC. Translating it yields CSVVVGPERYF.

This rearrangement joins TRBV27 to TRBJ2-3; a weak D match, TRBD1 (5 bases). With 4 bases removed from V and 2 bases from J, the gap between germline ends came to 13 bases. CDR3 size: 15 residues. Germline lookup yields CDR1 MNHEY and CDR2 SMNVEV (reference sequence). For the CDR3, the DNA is TGTGCCAGCAGTTCCAATCAGGGCTTCACAGATACGCAGTATTTT. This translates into CASSSNQGFTDTQYF.

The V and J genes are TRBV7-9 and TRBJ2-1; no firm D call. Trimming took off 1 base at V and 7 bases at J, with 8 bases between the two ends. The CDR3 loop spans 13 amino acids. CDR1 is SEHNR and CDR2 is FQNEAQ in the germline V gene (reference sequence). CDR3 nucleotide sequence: TGTGCCAGCAGCTTAGGGAACCCGAATGAGCAGTTCTTC. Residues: CASSLGNPNEQFF. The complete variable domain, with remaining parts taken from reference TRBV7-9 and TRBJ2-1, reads DTGVSQNPRHKITKRGQNVTFRCDPISEHNRLYWYRQTLGQGPEFLTYFQNEAQLEKSRLLSDRFSAERPKGSFSTLEIQRTEQGDSAMYLCASSLGNPNEQFFGPGTRLTVL.

Here the CDR3 DNA reads TGTGCCAGCAGCCGCCGCGGGGGAGCAGGCAAAAACATTCAGTACTTC. This translates into CASSRRGGAGKNIQYF. V is TRBV5-6 and J is TRBJ2-4; 7 nucleotides line up with TRBD2. The germline CDR1 and CDR2 sequences are SGHDT and YYEEEE. CDR3 size: 16 residues. J lost 3 bases, V lost 4 bases, and 10 bases had no gene match.

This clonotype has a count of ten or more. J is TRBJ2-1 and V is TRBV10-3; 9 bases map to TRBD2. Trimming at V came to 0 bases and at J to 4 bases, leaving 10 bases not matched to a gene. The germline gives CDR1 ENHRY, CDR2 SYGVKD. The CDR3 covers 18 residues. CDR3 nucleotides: TGTGCCATCAGTGAGTCTGCCCTAGCGGGACCCTTTTACAATGAGCAGTTCTTC. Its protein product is CAISESALAGPFYNEQFF.

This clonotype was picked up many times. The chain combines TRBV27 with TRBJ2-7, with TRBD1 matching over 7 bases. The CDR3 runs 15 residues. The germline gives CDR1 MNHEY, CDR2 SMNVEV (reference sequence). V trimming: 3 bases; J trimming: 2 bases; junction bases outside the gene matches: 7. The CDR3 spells CASSFYQGTAYEQYF. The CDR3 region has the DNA TGTGCCAGCAGTTTTTACCAGGGGACAGCCTACGAGCAGTACTTC.

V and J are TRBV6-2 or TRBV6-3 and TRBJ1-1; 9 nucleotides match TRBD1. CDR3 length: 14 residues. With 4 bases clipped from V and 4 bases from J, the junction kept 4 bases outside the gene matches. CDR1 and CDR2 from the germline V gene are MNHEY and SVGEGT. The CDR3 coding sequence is TGTGCCAGCAGTTCTCTGACAGGGGGCACTGAAGCTTTCTTT. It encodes CASSSLTGGTEAFF.

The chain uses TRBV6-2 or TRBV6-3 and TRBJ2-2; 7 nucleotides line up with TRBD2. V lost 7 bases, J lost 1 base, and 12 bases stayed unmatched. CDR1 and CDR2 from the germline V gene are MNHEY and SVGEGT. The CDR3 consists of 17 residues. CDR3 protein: CASKTERSGVNTGELFF. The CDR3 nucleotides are TGTGCCAGCAAAACCGAGAGAAGCGGGGTGAACACCGGGGAGCTGTTTTTT.

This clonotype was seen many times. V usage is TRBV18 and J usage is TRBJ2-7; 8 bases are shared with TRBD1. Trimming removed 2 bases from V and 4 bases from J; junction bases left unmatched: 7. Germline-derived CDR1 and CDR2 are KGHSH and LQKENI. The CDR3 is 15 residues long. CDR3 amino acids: CASSPAVDRAYEQYF. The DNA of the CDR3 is TGTGCCAGCTCACCAGCGGTGGACAGGGCGTACGAGCAGTACTTC. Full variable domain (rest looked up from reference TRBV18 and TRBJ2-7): NAGVMQNPRHLVRRRGQEARLRCSPMKGHSHVYWYRQLPEEGLKFMVYLQKENIIDESGMPKERFSAEFPKEGPSILRIQQVVRGDSAAYFCASSPAVDRAYEQYFGPGTRLTVT.

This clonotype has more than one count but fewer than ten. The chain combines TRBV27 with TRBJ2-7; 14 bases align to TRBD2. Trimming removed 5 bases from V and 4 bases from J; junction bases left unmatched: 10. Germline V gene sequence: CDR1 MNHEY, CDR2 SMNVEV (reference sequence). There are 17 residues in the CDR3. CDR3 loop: CASSTLGTSGGDYEQYF. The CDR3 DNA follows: TGTGCCAGCAGTACCCTCGGGACTAGCGGGGGAGATTACGAGCAGTACTTC.

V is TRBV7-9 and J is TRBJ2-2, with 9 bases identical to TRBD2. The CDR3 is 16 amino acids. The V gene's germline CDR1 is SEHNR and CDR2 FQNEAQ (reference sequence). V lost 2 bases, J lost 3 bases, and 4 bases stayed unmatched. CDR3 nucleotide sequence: TGTGCCAGCAGCTTACCTAGCGGGACTGACACCGGGGAGCTGTTTTTT. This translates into CASSLPSGTDTGELFF.

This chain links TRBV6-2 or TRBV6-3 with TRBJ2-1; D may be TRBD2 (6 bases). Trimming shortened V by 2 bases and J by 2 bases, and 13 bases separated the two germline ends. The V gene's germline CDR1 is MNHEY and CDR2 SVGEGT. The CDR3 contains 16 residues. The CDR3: CASSYVAGSPYNEQFF. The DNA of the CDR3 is TGTGCCAGCAGTTACGTTGCGGGGAGCCCCTACAATGAGCAGTTCTTC.

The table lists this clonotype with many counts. CDR3 protein: CASFGNEQFF. In DNA, the CDR3 is TGTGCCAGCTTTGGGAATGAGCAGTTCTTC. V and J are TRBV6-2 or TRBV6-3 and TRBJ2-1; D is ambiguous. CDR3 length equals 10 residues. Germline V gives CDR1 MNHEY, CDR2 SVGEGT. Deletions cut 8 bases from V and 7 bases from J, with 6 bases between.

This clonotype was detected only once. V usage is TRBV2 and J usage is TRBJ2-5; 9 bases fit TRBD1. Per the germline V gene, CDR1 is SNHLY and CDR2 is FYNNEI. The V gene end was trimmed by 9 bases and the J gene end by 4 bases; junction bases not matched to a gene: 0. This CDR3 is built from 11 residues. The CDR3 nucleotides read TGTGCCAGGACAGGGGGAGAGACCCAGTACTTC. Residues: CARTGGETQYF.